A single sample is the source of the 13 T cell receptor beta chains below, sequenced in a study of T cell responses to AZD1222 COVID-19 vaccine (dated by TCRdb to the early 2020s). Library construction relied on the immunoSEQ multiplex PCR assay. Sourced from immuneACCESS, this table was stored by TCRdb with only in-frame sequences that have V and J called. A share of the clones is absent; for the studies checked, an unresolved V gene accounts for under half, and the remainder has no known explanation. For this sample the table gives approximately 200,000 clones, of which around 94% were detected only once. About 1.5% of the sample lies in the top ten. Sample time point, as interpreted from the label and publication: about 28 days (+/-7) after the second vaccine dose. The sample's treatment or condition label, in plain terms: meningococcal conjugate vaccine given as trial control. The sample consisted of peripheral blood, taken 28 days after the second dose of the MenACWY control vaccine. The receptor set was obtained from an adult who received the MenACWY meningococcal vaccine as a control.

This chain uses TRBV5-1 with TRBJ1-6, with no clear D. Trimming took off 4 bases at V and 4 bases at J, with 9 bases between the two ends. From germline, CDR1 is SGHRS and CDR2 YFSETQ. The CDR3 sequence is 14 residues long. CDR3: CASSREGYNSPLHF. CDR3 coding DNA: TGCGCCAGCAGCCGGGAGGGTTATAATTCACCCCTCCACTTT.

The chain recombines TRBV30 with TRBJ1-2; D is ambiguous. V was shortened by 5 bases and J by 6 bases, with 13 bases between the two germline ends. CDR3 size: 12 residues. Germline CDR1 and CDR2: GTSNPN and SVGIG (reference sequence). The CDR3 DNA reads TGTGCCTGGTCCCGGACCGACGATGGCTACACCTTC. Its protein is CAWSRTDDGYTF.

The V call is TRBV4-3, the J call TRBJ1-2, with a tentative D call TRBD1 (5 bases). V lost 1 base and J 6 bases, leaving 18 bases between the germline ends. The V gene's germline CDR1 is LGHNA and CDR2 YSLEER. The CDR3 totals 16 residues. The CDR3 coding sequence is TGCGCCAGCAGCCAAGGCAGGGAAGGGTGGGTCGATGGCTACACCTTC. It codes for CASSQGREGWVDGYTF.

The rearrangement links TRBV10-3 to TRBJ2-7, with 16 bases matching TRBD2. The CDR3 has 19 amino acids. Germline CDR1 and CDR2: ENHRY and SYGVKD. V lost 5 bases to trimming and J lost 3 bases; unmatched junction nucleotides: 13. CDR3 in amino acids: CAISSSPGTSGRAGYEQYF. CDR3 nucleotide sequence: TGTGCCATCAGTTCTTCCCCCGGGACTAGCGGGAGGGCTGGCTACGAGCAGTACTTC.

CDR3 nucleotide sequence: TGCGCCAGCAGCCCCGCGAGGGGGGTATGGTACAATGAGCAGTTCTTC. It yields the protein CASSPARGVWYNEQFF. The chain joins TRBV5-1 to TRBJ2-1; D possibly uses TRBD1 or TRBD2 (6 bases each). V lost 4 bases and J 4 bases, leaving 18 bases between the germline ends. CDR3 length equals 16 residues. Germline-derived CDR1 and CDR2 are SGHRS and YFSETQ.

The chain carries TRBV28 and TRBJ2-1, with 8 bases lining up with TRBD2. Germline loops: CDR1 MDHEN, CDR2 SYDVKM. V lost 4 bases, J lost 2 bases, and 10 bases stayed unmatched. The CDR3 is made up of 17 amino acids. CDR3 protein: CASSSSPAGVTYNEQFF. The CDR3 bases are TGTGCCAGCAGTTCTTCCCCAGCGGGGGTAACCTACAATGAGCAGTTCTTC. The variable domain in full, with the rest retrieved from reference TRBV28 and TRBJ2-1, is DVKVTQSSRYLVKRTGEKVFLECVQDMDHENMFWYRQDPGLGLRLIYFSYDVKMKEKGDIPEGYSVSREKKERFSLILESASTNQTSMYLCASSSSPAGVTYNEQFFGPGTRLTVL.

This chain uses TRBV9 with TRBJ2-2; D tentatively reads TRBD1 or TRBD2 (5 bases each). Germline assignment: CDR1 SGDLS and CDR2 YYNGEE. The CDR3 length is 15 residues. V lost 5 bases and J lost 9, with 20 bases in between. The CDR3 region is CASRAPGPTLRELFF. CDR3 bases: TGTGCCAGCAGGGCACCGGGACCAACGCTGCGGGAGCTGTTTTTT.

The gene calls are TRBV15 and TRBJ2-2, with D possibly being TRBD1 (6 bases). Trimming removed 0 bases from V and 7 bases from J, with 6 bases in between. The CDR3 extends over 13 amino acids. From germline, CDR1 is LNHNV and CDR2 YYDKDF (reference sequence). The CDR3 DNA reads TGTGCCACCAGCAGAGAAGGGGGCGGGGAGCTGTTTTTT. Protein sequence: CATSREGGGELFF.

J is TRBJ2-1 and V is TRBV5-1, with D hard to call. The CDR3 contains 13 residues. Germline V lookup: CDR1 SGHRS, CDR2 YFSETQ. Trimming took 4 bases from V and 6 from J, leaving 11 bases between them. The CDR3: CASSARTGNEQFF. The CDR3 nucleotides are TGCGCCAGCAGCGCCAGGACGGGCAATGAGCAGTTCTTC.

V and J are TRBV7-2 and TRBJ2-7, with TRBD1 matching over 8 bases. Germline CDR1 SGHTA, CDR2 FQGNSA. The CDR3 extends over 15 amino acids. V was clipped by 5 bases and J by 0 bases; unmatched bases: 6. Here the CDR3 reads CASSPWTGISYEQYF. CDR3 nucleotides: TGTGCCAGCAGCCCATGGACAGGGATCTCCTACGAGCAGTACTTC.

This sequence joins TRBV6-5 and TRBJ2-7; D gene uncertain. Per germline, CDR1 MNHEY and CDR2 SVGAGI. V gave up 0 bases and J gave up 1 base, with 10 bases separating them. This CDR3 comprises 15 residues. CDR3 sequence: CASSYSPVGSYEQYF. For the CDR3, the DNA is TGTGCCAGCAGTTACTCCCCCGTGGGGTCCTACGAGCAGTACTTC.

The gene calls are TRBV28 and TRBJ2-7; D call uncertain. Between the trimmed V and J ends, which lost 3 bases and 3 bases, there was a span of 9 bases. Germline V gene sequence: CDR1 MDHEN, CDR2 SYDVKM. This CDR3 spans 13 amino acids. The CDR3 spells CASSFQDGYEQYF. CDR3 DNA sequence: TGTGCCAGCAGTTTCCAGGACGGCTACGAGCAGTACTTC.

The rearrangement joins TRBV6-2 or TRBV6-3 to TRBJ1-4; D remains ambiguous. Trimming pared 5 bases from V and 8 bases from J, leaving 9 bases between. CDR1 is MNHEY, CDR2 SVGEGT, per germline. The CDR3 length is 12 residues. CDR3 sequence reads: CASSLIGEKLFF. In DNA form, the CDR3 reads TGTGCCAGCAGTCTCATTGGAGAAAAACTGTTTTTT.